The text below deals with one T cell receptor (beta chain). Its antigen is unidentified. TCRdb passed the reads through MiXCR, listing each CDR3 protein once. The repertoire holds some 800,000 distinct CDR3 sequences, approximately 32% seen once, with around 11% in the top ten. This specimen belongs to a study of T cell repertoires in cytomegalovirus infection. V lost 2 bases and J lost 8; bases outside the gene matches: 5. The CDR3 extends over 15 amino acids. CDR1 is SEHNR, CDR2 FQNEAQ, per germline (reference sequence). The sample here was cultured CD8+ T cells from PBMCs, taken from culture after CMV antigen stimulation. The rearrangement joins TRBV7-9 to TRBJ2-1, with 11 bases lining up with TRBD1. The clonotype originates from a human donor in good health (CMV status not recorded). Some clones in this sample may be carry-over from other donors' samples. CDR3 sequence: CASSLRTGGRDEQFF. CDR3 nucleotide sequence: TGTGCCAGCAGCTTAAGGACAGGGGGCAGGGATGAGCAGTTCTTC.